The clone carrying this T cell receptor beta chain has a handful of counts. What it binds is unknown. This PCR relied on a set of 60 Vbeta primers and 13 Jbeta primers. Libraries were prepared by immunoSEQ multiplex PCR; TCRdb keeps only in-frame clonotypes and omits some of them. Of 160,000 or so clones listed, around 82% were seen once; the top ten hold around 2.5%. The sample is drawn from a study of cytomegalovirus exposure and HLA in healthy donors. J was trimmed by 1 base and V by 4 bases; bases with no gene match: 7. Germline V gives CDR1 SGHKS, CDR2 YYEKEE (reference sequence). CDR3 length: 15 amino acids. Study results and caveats: Cytomegalovirus association was listed for roughly 160 TCR beta chains. A later analysis reportedly found fewer N-insertions in an Asian-associated ancestry cluster than the roughly 670-donor mean. As a later analysis showed, several of the most significant clusters appeared to be linked to common viral pathogens. The only immune exposure information that was available was CMV serostatus.

The chain has TRBV5-5 and TRBJ2-5; 7 bases are a match to TRBD2. The origin of this receptor is a man aged 55 to 69 in good health and CMV-seronegative. The source material was PBMCs. CDR3 sequence reads: CASSGGSSGQETQYF. The CDR3 coding sequence is TGTGCCAGCAGCGGGGGGTCTAGCGGCCAAGAGACCCAGTACTTC.